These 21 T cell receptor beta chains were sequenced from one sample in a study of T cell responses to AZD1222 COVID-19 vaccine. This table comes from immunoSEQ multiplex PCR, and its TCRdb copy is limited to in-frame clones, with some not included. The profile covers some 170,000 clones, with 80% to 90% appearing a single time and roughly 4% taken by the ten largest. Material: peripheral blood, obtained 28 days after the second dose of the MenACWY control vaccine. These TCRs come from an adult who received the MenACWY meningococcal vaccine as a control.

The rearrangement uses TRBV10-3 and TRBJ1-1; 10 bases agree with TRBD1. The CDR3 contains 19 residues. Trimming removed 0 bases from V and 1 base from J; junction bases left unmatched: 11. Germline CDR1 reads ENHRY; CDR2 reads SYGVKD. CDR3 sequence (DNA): TGTGCCATCAGTGAGTCGAAGGGACAGGGGCTAAGGAAGAACACTGAAGCTTTCTTT. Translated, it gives CAISESKGQGLRKNTEAFF.

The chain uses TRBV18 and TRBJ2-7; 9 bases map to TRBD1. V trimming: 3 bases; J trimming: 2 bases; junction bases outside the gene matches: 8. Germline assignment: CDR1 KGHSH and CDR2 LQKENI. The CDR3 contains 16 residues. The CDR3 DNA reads TGTGCCAGCTCACCCGGGACAGGGCGAAGGGCCTACGAGCAGTACTTC. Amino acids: CASSPGTGRRAYEQYF.

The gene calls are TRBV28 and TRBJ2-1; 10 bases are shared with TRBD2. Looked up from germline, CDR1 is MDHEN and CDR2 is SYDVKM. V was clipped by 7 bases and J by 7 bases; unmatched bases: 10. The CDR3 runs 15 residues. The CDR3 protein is CASNPSGRKENEQFF. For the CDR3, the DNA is TGTGCCAGCAACCCTAGCGGGAGAAAGGAGAATGAGCAGTTCTTC.

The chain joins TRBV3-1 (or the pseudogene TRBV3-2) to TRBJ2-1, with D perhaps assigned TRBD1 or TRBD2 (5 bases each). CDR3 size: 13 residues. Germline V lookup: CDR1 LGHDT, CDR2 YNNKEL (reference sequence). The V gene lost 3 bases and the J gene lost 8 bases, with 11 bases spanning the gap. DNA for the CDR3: TGTGCCAGCAGCCAGACCATGGGGGATGAGCAGTTCTTC. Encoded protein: CASSQTMGDEQFF.

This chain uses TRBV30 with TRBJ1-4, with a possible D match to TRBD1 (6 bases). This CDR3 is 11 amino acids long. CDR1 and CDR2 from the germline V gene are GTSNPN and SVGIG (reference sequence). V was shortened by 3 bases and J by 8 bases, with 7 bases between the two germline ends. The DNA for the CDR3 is TGTGCCTGGAGCGGACAGGAAAAACTGTTTTTT. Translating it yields CAWSGQEKLFF. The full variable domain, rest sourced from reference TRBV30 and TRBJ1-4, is SQTIHQWPATLVQPVGSPLSLECTVEGTSNPNLYWYRQAAGRGLQLLFYSVGIGQISSEVPQNLSASRPQDRQFILSSKKLLLSDSGFYLCAWSGQEKLFFGSGTQLSVL.

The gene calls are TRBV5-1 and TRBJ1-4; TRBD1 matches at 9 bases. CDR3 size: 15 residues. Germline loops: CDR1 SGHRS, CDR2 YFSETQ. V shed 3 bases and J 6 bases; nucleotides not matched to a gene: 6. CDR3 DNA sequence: TGCGCCAGCAGCTGGGGGACAGGGAGTGATGAAAAACTGTTTTTT. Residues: CASSWGTGSDEKLFF. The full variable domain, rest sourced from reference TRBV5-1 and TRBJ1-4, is KAGVTQTPRYLIKTRGQQVTLSCSPISGHRSVSWYQQTPGQGLQFLFEYFSETQRNKGNFPGRFSGRQFSNSRSEMNVSTLELGDSALYLCASSWGTGSDEKLFFGSGTQLSVL.

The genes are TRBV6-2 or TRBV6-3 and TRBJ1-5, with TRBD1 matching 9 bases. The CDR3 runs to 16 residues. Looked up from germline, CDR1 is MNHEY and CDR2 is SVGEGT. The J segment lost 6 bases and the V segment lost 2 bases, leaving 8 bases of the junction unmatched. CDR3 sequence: CASSYRGQGWSQPQHF. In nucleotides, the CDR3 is TGTGCCAGCAGTTACCGGGGACAGGGCTGGAGTCAGCCCCAGCATTTT.

DNA of the CDR3: TGTGCCAGCAGTTACATCGGGTATGGCTACACCTTC. Translated, it gives CASSYIGYGYTF. The V gene is TRBV6-2 or TRBV6-3, the J gene TRBJ1-2; D unclear. CDR3 length: 12 residues. Trimming took 2 bases from V and 5 from J, leaving 6 bases between them. Germline assignment: CDR1 MNHEY and CDR2 SVGEGT.

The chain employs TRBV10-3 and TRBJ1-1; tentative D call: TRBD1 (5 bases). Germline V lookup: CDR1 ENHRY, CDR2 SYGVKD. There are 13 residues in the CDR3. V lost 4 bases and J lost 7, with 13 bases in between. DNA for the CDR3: TGTGCCATCAGTGGCGGGGACGTTGATGAAGCTTTCTTT. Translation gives CAISGGDVDEAFF.

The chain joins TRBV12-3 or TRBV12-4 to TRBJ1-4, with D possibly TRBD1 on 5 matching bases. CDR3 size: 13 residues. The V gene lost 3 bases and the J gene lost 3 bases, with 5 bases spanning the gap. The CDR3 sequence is CASSLGANEKLFF. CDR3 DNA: TGTGCCAGCAGTTTGGGGGCTAATGAAAAACTGTTTTTT.

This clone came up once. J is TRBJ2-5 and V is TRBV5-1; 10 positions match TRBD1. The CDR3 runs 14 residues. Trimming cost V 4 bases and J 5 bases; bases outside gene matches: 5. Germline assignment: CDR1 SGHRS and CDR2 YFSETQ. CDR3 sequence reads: CASSTGQGQETQYF. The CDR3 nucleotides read TGCGCCAGCAGCACGGGACAGGGGCAGGAGACCCAGTACTTC.

The chain's CDR3 is CASSVGGHGYTF. As DNA, the CDR3 is TGTGCCAGCAGTGTAGGGGGGCATGGCTACACCTTC. This chain uses TRBV2 with TRBJ1-2, with D possibly TRBD1 on 6 matching bases. CDR3 length: 12 residues. The germline V and J ends were trimmed by 4 bases and 6 bases, with 9 bases remaining between them. Germline V gene sequence: CDR1 SNHLY, CDR2 FYNNEI.

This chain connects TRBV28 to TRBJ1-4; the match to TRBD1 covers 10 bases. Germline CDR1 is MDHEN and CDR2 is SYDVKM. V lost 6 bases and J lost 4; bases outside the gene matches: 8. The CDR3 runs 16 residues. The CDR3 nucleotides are TGTGCCAGCAGCCACGACAGGGGGCATAGTAATGAAAAACTGTTTTTT. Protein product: CASSHDRGHSNEKLFF.

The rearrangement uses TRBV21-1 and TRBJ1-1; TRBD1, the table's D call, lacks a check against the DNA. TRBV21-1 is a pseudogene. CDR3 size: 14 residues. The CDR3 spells CASTRGQGGYKAFF. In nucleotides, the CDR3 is TGTGCCAGCACCCGGGGACAGGGGGGATACAAAGCTTTCTTT.

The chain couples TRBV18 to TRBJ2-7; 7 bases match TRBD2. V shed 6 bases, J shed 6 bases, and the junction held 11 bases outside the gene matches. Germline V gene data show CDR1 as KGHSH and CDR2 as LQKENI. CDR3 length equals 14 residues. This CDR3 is CASSQEPGGIEQYF. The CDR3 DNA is TGTGCCAGCTCGCAAGAGCCCGGGGGGATCGAGCAGTACTTC.

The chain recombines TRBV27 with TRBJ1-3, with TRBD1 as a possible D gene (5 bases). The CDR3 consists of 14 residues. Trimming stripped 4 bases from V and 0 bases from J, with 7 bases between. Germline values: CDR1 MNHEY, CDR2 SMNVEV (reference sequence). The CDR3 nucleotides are TGTGCCAGCAGTTGGACAAGCTCTGGAAACACCATATATTTT. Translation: CASSWTSSGNTIYF.

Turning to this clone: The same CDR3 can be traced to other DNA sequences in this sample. CDR3 DNA: TGCAGCGCCGGGACATCCTACGAGCAGTACTTC. Protein: CSAGTSYEQYF. The V gene is TRBV20-1, the J gene TRBJ2-7, with D possibly matching TRBD1 (6 bases). This CDR3 comprises 11 residues. The germline CDR1 and CDR2 sequences are DFQATT and SNEGSKA (reference sequence).

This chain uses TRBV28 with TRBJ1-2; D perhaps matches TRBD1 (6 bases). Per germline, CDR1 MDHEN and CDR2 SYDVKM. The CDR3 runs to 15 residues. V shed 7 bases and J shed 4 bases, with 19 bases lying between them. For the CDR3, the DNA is TGTGCCAGCACCCTGGGGGGCATGGGGGGCTATGGCTACACCTTC. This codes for CASTLGGMGGYGYTF.

CDR3 sequence: CASSPTGPGGNTEAFF. The DNA of the CDR3 is TGTGCCAGCTCACCCACGGGGCCCGGGGGGAACACTGAAGCTTTCTTT. The chain combines TRBV18 with TRBJ1-1, with D possibly matching TRBD1 (5 bases). This CDR3 contains 16 residues. V was clipped by 3 bases and J by 1 base, with 15 bases between them. The germline CDR1 and CDR2 sequences are KGHSH and LQKENI.

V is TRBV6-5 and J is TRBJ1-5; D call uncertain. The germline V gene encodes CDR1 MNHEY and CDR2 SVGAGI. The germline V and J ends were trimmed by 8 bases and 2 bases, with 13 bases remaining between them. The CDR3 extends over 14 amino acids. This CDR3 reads CASEVRGGNQPQHF. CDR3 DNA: TGTGCCAGCGAGGTACGCGGGGGCAATCAGCCCCAGCATTTT.

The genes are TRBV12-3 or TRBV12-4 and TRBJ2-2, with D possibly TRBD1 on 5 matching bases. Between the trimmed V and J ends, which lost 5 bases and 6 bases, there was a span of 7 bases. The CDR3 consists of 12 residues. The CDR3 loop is CASSRGPGELFF. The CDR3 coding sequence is TGTGCCAGCAGTAGGGGCCCCGGGGAGCTGTTTTTT.